This TCR beta chain was documented in a study of PD-1 blockade in mismatch repair-deficient tumors. Study-level results: After pembrolizumab, tumor-resident clones rose rapidly, then generally contracted before radiologic responses.

The data were produced by immunoSEQ multiplex PCR, yet TCRdb's version contains in-frame clones alone and is incomplete. The sample includes some 50,000 clones, around 77% of them seen just once. This clone was seen a handful of times. Its antigen is still unknown. A few pembrolizumab responders had their TCRs sequenced. Between the trimmed V and J ends, which lost 8 bases and 4 bases, there was a span of 10 bases. The CDR3 spans 12 residues. The V gene's germline CDR1 is SNHLY and CDR2 FYNNEI. J is TRBJ2-3 and V is TRBV2, with D maybe TRBD1 (6 bases). The source was PBMCs, collected before pembrolizumab treatment. This sequence was found in an adult with mismatch repair-deficient cancer. The CDR3 reads CASPQGPDTQYF. As DNA, the CDR3 is TGTGCCAGCCCACAGGGCCCAGATACGCAGTATTTT. Full variable domain (missing parts from reference TRBV2 and TRBJ2-3): EPEVTQTPSHQVTQMGQEVILRCVPISNHLYFYWYRQILGQKVEFLVSFYNNEISEKSEIFDDQFSVERPDGSNFTLKIRSTKLEDSAMYFCASPQGPDTQYFGPGTRLTVL.